This T cell receptor beta chain derives from a study of shared clonotypes between healthy human individuals. Every subset's genomic DNA went evenly onto several immunoSEQ plates. Clones were read by immunoSEQ multiplex PCR, and TCRdb kept only the in-frame ones, dropping some. The repertoire holds about 1.5 million clones, with roughly 95% as singletons. CDR3 length equals 15 residues. The germline V gene has CDR1 SGHRS and CDR2 YFSETQ. On this clone itself: Its antigen is as yet unknown.

The donors were all Caucasian adults (living in Nashville, Tennessee). Study conclusions and caveats: Generation probabilities of non-shared clonotypes were lower (relative to those shared by all four donors).

The sample consisted of naive CD4+ T cells sorted from blood. The subset denotes: CD45RA+ positively selected. The J gene is TRBJ1-4, the V gene TRBV5-1, with a weak D call TRBD1 (5 bases). This clonotype was obtained from a man under 40 in good health. As DNA, the CDR3 is TGCGCGTCGGCCCCGGGGGAAGCAACTAATGAAAAACTGTTTTTT. Amino acid sequence: CASAPGEATNEKLFF.